This TCR beta chain was sequenced for a study of T cell changes during pregnancy in multiple sclerosis. J lost 8 bases, V lost 5 bases, and 9 bases had no gene match. Germline CDR1 MNHEY, CDR2 SMNVEV (reference sequence). CDR3 length equals 14 residues. This clone was seen only once. Sequenced by immunoSEQ multiplex PCR; TCRdb stores in-frame clones only, minus some. Of roughly 60,000 clones listed, 80% to 95% were seen once; the top ten hold roughly 1.5%. The TCR was taken from a female donor with multiple sclerosis, enrolled in a pregnancy study. Sequencing was performed on peripheral blood, taken in the second trimester of pregnancy. The rearrangement joins TRBV27 to TRBJ1-2, with 9 positions matching TRBD1. The CDR3 DNA sequence: TGTGCCAGCAGTGCCTGGGGACAGGGTGTGGGCTACACCTTC. Its translation is CASSAWGQGVGYTF.